This T cell receptor beta chain was recovered during a study of CD8 T cells in ankylosing spondylitis. Overall study results and limits: Characteristic, it appeared, of ankylosing spondylitis blood was a TCR beta motif of roughly 8 highly homologous variants.

Germline CDR1 and CDR2: SGHRS and YFSETQ. The CDR3 runs 13 residues. V gave up 2 bases and J gave up 6 bases; unmatched junction bases: 4. In its sample, this clonotype was seen many times. Its antigen is not known. TCRdb itself ran the 5' RACE reads through MiXCR, one entry per CDR3 protein. The repertoire has 200,000 to 300,000 distinct CDR3 sequences, 8% to 9.5% of them found once; the top ten carry almost 7%. The sequencing sample was made of blood, either unsorted or a sorted T cell fraction (not recorded which). V and J are TRBV5-1 and TRBJ1-2; TRBD1 matches 7 bases. This clonotype originated in a male donor with ankylosing spondylitis or in good health (not recorded which). In DNA, the CDR3 is TGCGCCAGCAGCTTACAGGGGACTGATGGCTACACCTTC. Translating it yields CASSLQGTDGYTF.